This T cell receptor beta chain was observed in a study of cytomegalovirus exposure and HLA in healthy donors. Germline V gene lookup returns CDR1 MGHDK and CDR2 SYGVNS. The CDR3 covers 12 residues. Deletions cut 10 bases from V and 4 bases from J, with 14 bases between. The PCR used 60 Vbeta and 13 Jbeta primers. How the authors handled the data: In a later analysis, around 10 million of 65 million to 90 million unique beta chains occurred in at least two donors. TCRdb's table, derived via immunoSEQ multiplex PCR, lists solely in-frame clones and lacks some. That table gives V, J and clone size, and the DNA gave D and trimming. Here the sample spans 250,000 to 350,000 clones, approximately 90% being singletons.

Sequencing was carried out using PBMCs. The receptor's source is a man aged 40-50 years in good health and CMV-seropositive. This chain connects TRBV25-1 to TRBJ2-7, with a tentative D call TRBD1 (6 bases). CDR3 DNA sequence: TGTGCCACATCCCAGGGGCGGTACGAGCAGTACTTC. It codes for CATSQGRYEQYF.